This TCR beta chain stems from a study of CD8+ T cells in alopecia areata. As for the study in general: Patients in the treated group were given tofacitinib by mouth, 5 to 10 mg twice a day. Notes on the study in general: When scalp samples are sequenced, resident alphabeta T cells of normal skin are also captured.

Collected material from alopecia areata patients comprised lesional scalp punch biopsies and peripheral blood. The V segment lost 2 bases and the J segment 2 bases; nucleotides outside the gene matches: 3. The CDR3 sequence is 16 residues long. Germline V CDR1 and CDR2: PRHDT, FYEKMQ (reference sequence). About this clone: Its specificity is not known.

Sequencing used cDNA as its template, made by extracting RNA and reverse transcribing it. Sequenced by immunoSEQ multiplex PCR; TCRdb stores in-frame clones only, minus some. The profile covers roughly 65,000 clones, with approximately 45% appearing a single time and approximately 18% taken by the ten largest. The chain uses TRBV13 and TRBJ2-7; TRBD2 agrees at 13 bases. The sequenced sample was CD8+ T cells sorted from blood, obtained at week 0. The receptor was derived from a human donor with alopecia areata. CDR3: CASSLRLAGGPYEQYF. The CDR3 DNA follows: TGTGCCAGCAGCTTAAGACTAGCGGGAGGACCCTACGAGCAGTACTTC.